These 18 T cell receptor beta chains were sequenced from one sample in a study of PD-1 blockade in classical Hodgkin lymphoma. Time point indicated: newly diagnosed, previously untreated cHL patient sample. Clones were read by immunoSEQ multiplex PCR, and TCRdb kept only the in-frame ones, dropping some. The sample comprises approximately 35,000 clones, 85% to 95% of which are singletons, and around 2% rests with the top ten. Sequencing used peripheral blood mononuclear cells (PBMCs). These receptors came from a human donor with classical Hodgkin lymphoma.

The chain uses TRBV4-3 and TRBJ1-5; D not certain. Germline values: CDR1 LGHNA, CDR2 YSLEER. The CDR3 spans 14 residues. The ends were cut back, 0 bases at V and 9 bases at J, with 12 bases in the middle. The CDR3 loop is CASSQDKGNTPQHF. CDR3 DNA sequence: TGCGCCAGCAGCCAAGATAAGGGCAATACGCCCCAGCATTTT.

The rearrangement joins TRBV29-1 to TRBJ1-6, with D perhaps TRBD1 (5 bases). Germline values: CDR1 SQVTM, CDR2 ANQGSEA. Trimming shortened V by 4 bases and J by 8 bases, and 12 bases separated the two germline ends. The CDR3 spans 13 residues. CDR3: CSVGPDSYSPLHF. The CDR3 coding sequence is TGCAGCGTTGGGCCCGACAGTTATTCACCCCTCCACTTT.

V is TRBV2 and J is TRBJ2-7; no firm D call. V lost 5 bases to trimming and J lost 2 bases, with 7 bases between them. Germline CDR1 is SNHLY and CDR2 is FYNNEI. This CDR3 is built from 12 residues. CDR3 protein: CASSPDPYEQYF. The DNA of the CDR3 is TGTGCCAGCAGTCCTGACCCCTACGAGCAGTACTTC. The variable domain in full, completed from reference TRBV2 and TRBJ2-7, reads EPEVTQTPSHQVTQMGQEVILRCVPISNHLYFYWYRQILGQKVEFLVSFYNNEISEKSEIFDDQFSVERPDGSNFTLKIRSTKLEDSAMYFCASSPDPYEQYFGPGTRLTVT.

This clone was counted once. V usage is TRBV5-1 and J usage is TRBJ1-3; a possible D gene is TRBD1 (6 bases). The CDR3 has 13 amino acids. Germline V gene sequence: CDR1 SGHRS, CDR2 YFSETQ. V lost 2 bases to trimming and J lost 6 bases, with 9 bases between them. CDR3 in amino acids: CASSLPGANTIYF. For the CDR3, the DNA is TGCGCCAGCAGCTTACCAGGGGCAAACACCATATATTTT.

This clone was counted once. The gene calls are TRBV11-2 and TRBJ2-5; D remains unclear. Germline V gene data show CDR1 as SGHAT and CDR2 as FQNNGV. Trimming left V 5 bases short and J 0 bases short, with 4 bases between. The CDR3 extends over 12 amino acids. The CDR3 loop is CASSPYQETQYF. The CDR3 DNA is TGTGCCAGCAGCCCGTACCAAGAGACCCAGTACTTC. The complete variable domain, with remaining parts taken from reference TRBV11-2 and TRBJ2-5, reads EAGVAQSPRYKIIEKRQSVAFWCNPISGHATLYWYQQILGQGPKLLIQFQNNGVVDDSQLPKDRFSAERLKGVDSTLKIQPAKLEDSAVYLCASSPYQETQYFGPGTRLLVL.

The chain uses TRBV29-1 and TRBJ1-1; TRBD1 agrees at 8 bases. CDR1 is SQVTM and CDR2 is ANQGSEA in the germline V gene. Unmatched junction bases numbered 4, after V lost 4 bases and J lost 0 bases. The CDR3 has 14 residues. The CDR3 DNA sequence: TGCAGCGTTGGACAGGGGTACATGAACACTGAAGCTTTCTTT. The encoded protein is CSVGQGYMNTEAFF. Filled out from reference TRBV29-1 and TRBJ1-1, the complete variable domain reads SAVISQKPSRDICQRGTSLTIQCQVDSQVTMMFWYRQQPGQSLTLIATANQGSEATYESGFVIDKFPISRPNLTFSTLTVSNMSPEDSSIYLCSVGQGYMNTEAFFGQGTRLTVV.

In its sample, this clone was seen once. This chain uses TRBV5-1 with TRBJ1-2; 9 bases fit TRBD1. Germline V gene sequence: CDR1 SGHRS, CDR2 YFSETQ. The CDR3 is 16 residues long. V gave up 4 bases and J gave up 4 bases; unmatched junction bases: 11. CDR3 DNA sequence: TGCGCCAGCAGCCCGGGACCGGGACAGGGAGGCTATGGCTACACCTTC. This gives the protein CASSPGPGQGGYGYTF.

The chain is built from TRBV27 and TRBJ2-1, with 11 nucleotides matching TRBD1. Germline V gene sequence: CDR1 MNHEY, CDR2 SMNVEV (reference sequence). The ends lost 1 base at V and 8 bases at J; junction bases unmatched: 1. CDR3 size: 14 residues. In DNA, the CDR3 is TGTGCCAGCAGTTTATGGACAGGGGGCGATGAGCAGTTCTTC. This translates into CASSLWTGGDEQFF.

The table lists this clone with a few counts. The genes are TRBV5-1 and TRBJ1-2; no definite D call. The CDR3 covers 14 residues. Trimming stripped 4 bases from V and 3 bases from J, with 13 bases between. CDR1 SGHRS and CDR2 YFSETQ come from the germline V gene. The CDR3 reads CASSPFRADYGYTF. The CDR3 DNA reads TGCGCCAGCAGCCCTTTCCGAGCTGACTATGGCTACACCTTC. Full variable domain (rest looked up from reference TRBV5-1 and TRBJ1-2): KAGVTQTPRYLIKTRGQQVTLSCSPISGHRSVSWYQQTPGQGLQFLFEYFSETQRNKGNFPGRFSGRQFSNSRSEMNVSTLELGDSALYLCASSPFRADYGYTFGSGTRLTVV.

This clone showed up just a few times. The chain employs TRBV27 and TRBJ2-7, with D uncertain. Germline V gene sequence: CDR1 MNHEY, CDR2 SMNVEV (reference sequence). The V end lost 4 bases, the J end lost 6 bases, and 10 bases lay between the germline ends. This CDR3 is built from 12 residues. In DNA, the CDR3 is TGTGCCAGCAGTTACCTAGGTAGCGAGCAGTACTTC. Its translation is CASSYLGSEQYF.

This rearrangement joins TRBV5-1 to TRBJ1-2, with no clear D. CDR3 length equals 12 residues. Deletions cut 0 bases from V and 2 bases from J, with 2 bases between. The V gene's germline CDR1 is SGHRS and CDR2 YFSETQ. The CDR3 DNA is TGCGCCAGCAGCTTGGGGAACTATGGCTACACCTTC. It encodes CASSLGNYGYTF.

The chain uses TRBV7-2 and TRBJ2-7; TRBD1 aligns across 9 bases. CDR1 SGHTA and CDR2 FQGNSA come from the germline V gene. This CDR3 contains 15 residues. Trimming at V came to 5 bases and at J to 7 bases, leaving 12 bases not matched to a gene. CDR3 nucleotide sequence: TGTGCCAGCAGCGTCCCGGACAGGGGTCCTGGAGAGCAGTACTTC. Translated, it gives CASSVPDRGPGEQYF.

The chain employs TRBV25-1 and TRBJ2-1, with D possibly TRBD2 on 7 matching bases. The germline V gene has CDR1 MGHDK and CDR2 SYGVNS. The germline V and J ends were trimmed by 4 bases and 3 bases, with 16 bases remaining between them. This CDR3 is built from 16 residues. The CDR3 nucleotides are TGTGCCAGCAGTGGTGCGGGGGCTAGAGGCTACAATGAGCAGTTCTTC. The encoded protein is CASSGAGARGYNEQFF.

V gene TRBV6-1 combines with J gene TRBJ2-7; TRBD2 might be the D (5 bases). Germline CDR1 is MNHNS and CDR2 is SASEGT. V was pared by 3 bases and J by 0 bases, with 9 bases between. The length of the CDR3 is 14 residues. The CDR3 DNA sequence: TGTGCCAGCAGTGAGGACGGGGTCTCCTACGAGCAGTACTTC. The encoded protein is CASSEDGVSYEQYF.

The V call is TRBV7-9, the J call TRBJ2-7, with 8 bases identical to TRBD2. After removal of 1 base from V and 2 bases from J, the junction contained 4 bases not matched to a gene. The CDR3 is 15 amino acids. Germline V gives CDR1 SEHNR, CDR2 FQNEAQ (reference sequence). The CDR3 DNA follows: TGTGCCAGCAGCTTAGGGTCTAGCGGGCCCTACGAGCAGTACTTC. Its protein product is CASSLGSSGPYEQYF.

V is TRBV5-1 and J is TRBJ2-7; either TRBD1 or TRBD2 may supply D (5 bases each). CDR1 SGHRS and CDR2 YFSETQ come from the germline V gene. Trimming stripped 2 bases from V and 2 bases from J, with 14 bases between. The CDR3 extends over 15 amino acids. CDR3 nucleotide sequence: TGCGCCAGCAGCTTCGGACATCGGGGAACCTACGAGCAGTACTTC. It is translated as CASSFGHRGTYEQYF. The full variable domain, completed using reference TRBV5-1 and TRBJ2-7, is KAGVTQTPRYLIKTRGQQVTLSCSPISGHRSVSWYQQTPGQGLQFLFEYFSETQRNKGNFPGRFSGRQFSNSRSEMNVSTLELGDSALYLCASSFGHRGTYEQYFGPGTRLTVT.

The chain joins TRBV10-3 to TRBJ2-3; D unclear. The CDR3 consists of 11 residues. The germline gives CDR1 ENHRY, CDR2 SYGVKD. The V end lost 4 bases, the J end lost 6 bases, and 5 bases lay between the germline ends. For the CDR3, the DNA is TGTGCCATCAGTGGTGGGGATACGCAGTATTTT. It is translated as CAISGGDTQYF.

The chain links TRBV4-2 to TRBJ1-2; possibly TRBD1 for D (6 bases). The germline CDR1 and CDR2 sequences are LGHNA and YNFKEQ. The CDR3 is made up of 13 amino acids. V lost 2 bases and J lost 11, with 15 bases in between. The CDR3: CASSQSPGTKYTF. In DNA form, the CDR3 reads TGTGCCAGCAGCCAAAGTCCCGGGACAAAGTACACCTTC.